The sequence of this T cell receptor (beta chain) was determined in a study of shared clonotypes between healthy human individuals. The study ran the assay at deep level. Measured with immunoSEQ multiplex PCR; TCRdb has only the in-frame clones, and not every one. There are roughly 660,000 clones in the sample; 90% occur only once, and 34% lies in the top ten. This TCR was recovered from a man aged 18 to 30 in good health. Some clones in this sample may be carry-over from other donors' samples. Sequencing input: memory CD8+ T cells from PBMCs. Regarding subset: CD45RO+ cells pooled with CCR7-negative TemRA cells.

The CDR3 sequence: CASSYSRNLPDTQYF. CDR3 nucleotide sequence: TGTGCCAGCAGTTACTCGAGGAATCTCCCAGATACGCAGTATTTT. V usage is TRBV6-6 and J usage is TRBJ2-3; D is undetermined. Germline-derived CDR1 and CDR2 are MNHNY and SVGAGI (reference sequence). CDR3 length: 15 amino acids. V dropped 0 bases and J dropped 4 bases, with 11 bases sitting between them.